This entry describes one T cell receptor (beta chain). Its antigen is unidentified. The sample belongs to a study of cytomegalovirus exposure and HLA in healthy donors. The study, taken as a whole, reports: Accurate predictions that matched the HLA-A and HLA-B alleles of most subjects were reportedly made from TCR beta sequences. It was only CMV serostatus that was available as immune exposure information.

PCR involved 60 Vbeta and 13 Jbeta primers. TCRdb's copy holds only in-frame clones and misses some; the assay was immunoSEQ multiplex PCR. The sample contains fewer than 100,000 clones, about 80% of which appear only once. This CDR3 is built from 15 residues. Per the germline V gene, CDR1 is MDHEN and CDR2 is SYDVKM. J gave up 4 bases and V 3 bases, and 5 bases lay outside the gene matches. Sequencing used PBMCs. The chain combines TRBV28 with TRBJ1-5; the match to TRBD1 covers 8 bases. This clonotype was sampled from a female donor in good health and CMV-seronegative. The CDR3 DNA reads TGTGCCAGCAGTTTGGGGGACAGGAGGAATCAGCCCCAGCATTTT. Residues: CASSLGDRRNQPQHF.